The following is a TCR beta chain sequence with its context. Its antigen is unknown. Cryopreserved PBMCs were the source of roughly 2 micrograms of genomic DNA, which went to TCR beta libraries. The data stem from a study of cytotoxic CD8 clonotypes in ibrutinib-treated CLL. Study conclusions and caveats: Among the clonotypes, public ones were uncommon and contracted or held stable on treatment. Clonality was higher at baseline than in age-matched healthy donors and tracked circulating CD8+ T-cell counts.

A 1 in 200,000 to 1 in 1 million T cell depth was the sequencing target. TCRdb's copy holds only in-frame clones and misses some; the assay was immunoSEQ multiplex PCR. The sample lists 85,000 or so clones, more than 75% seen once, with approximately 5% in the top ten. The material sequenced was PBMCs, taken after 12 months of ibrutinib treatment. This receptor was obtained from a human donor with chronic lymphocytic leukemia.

The CDR3 here is CASSQVTGGVADTQYF. CDR3 bases: TGTGCCAGCAGCCAAGTCACTGGGGGGGTAGCAGATACGCAGTATTTT. The V call is TRBV4-2, the J call TRBJ2-3, with 7 nucleotides matching TRBD2. Per germline, CDR1 LGHNA and CDR2 YNFKEQ. The CDR3 extends over 16 amino acids. Losses at the gene ends were 1 base for V and 4 bases for J; bases not matched to a gene: 8.